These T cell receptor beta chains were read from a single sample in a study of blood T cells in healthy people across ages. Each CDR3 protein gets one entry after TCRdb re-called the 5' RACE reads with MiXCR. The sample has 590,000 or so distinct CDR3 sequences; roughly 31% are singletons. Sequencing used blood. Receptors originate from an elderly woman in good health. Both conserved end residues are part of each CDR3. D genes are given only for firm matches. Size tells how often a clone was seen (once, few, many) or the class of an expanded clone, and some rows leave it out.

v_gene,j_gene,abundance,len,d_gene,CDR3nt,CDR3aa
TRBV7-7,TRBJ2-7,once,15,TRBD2,TGTGCTAGCAGCCGATCCCCGGGACTAGCCTACGAGCAGTACTTC,CASSRSPGLAYEQYF
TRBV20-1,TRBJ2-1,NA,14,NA,TGCAGTGCTCCTCGTGGGGGGGCGAGCAATGAGCAGTTCTTC,CSAPRGGASNEQFF
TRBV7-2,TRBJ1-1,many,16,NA,TGTGCCAGCAGCTTTGCCGGGACAATTTCGAACACTGAAGCTTTCTTT,CASSFAGTISNTEAFF
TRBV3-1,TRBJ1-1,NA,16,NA,TGTGCCGGCAGCCAACTTCCTCGGACGGGTTACACTGAAGCTTTCTTT,CAGSQLPRTGYTEAFF
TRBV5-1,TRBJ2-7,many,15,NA,TGCGCCAGCAGGGACTATCGGACACCACCCTACGAGCAGTACTTC,CASRDYRTPPYEQYF
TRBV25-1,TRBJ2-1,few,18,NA,TGTGCCAGCGGATCAAACCACTTTAGTGGGGGGAATTGGAATAAGCAGTTCTTC,CASGSNHFSGGNWNKQFF
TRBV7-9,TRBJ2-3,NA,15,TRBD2,TGTGCCAGCAGCGAGATAGCGGGAGTCACAGATACGCAGTATTTT,CASSEIAGVTDTQYF
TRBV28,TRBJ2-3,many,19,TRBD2,TGTGCCAGCAGTCCCCTAGGATTAAGCGGGGGGGCCAGCACAGATACGCAGTATTTT,CASSPLGLSGGASTDTQYF
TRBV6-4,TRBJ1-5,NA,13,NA,TGTGCCAGCAGTTTCGCGGCCGATCAGCCCCAGCATTTT,CASSFAADQPQHF
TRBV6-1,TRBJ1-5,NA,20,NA,TGTGCCAGCAGTCCCATGCCCAGCCAGGGTTGGGGTCTAAGCAATCAGCCCCAGCATTTT,CASSPMPSQGWGLSNQPQHF
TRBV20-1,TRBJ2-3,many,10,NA,TGCAGTGCTCCCGCCAGGATCCAGTATTTT,CSAPARIQYF
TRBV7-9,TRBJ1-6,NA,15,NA,TGTGCCAGCAGCTTAGAGGCAGGGGCAAATTCACCCCTCCACTTT,CASSLEAGANSPLHF
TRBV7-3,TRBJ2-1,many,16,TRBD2,TGTGCCAGCAGCTTAAATTCCGCGGGGGCCTACAATGAGCAGTTCTTC,CASSLNSAGAYNEQFF
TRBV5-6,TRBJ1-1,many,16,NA,TGTGCCAGCAGCTTGGATTGGGCACAAACGGCGACTGAAGCTTTCTTT,CASSLDWAQTATEAFF
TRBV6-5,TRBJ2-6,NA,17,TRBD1,TGTGCCAGCGTTAGGACAGGGGGCATCCCTGGGGCCAACGTCCTGACTTTC,CASVRTGGIPGANVLTF
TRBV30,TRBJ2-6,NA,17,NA,TGTGCCTGGAGTTTACCGGGACGGGTCTCTGGGGCCAACGTCCGGACTTTC,CAWSLPGRVSGANVRTF
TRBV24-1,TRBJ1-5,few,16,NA,TGTGCCACCAGTGATTCATTAGGGTTCGGCAATCAGCCCCAGCATTTT,CATSDSLGFGNQPQHF
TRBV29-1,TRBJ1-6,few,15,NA,TGCAGCGTTCGAGGGGGAGGAGGGGATGGGTCACCCCTCCACTTT,CSVRGGGGDGSPLHF
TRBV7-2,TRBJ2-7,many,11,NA,TGTGCCAGCAGCTTAGGACGCGAGCAGTACTTC,CASSLGREQYF